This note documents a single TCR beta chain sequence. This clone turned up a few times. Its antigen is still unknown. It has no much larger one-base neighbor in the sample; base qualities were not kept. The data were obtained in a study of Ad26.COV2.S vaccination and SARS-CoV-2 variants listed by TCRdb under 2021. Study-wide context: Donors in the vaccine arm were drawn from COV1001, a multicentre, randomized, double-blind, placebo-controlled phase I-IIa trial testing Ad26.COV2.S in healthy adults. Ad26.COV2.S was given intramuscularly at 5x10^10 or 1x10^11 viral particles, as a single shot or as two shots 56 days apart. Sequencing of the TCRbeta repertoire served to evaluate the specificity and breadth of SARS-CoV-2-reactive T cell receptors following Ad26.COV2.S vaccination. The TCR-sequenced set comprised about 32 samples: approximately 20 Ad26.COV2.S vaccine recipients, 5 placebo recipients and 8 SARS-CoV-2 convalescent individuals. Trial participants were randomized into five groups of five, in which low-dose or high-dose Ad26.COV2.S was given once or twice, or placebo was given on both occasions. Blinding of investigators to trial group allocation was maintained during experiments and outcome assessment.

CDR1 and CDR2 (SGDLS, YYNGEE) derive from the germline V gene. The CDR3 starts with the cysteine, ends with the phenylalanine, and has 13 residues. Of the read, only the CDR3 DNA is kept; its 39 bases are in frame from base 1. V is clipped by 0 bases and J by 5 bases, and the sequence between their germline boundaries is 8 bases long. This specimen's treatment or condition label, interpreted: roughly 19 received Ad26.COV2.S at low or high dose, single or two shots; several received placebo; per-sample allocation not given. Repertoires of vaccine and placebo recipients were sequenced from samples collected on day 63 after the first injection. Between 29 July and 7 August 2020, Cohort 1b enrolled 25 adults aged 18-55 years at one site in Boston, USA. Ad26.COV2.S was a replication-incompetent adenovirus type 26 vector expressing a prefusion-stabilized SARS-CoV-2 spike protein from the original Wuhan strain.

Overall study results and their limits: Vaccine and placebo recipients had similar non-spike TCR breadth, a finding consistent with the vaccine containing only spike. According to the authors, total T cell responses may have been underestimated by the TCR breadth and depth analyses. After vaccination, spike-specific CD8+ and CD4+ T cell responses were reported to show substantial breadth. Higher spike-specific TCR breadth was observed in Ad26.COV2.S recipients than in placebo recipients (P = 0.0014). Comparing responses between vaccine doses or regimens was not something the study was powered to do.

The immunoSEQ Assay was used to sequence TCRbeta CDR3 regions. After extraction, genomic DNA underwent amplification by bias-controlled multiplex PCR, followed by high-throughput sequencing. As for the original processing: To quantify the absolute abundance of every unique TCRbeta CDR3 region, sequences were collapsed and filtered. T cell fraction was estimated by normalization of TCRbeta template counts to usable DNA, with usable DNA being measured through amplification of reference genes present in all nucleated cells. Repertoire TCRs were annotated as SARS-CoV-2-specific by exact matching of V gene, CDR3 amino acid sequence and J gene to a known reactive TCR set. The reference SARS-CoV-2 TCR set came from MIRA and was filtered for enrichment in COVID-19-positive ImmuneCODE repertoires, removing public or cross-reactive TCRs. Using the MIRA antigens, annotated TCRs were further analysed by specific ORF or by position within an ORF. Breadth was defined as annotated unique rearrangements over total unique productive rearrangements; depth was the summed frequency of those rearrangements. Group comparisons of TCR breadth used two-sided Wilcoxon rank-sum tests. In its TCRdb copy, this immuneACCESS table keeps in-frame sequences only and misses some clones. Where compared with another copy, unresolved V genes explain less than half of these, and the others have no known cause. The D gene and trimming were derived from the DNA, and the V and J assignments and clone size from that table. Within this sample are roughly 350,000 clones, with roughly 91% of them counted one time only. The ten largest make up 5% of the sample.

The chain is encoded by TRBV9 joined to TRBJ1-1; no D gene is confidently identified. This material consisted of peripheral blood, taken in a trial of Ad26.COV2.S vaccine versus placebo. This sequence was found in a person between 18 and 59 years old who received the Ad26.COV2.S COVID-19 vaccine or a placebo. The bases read TGTGCCAGCAGCGTAGAAATCGGGACTGAAGCTTTCTTT. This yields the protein CASSVEIGTEAFF.